The TCR beta chain described here comes from a study of T cell changes during pregnancy in multiple sclerosis. The data were produced by immunoSEQ multiplex PCR, yet TCRdb's version contains in-frame clones alone and is incomplete. The sample consists of over 55,000 clones, 80% to 90% of them appearing once. The germline V gene has CDR1 MNHNS and CDR2 SASEGT. CDR3 length: 14 residues. With V trimmed by 6 bases and J by 0 bases, 5 bases remained unmatched. The rearrangement uses TRBV6-1 and TRBJ2-7, with TRBD1 matching over 7 bases. The sequences come from peripheral blood, collected in the first trimester of pregnancy. The receptor comes from a female donor with multiple sclerosis, enrolled in a pregnancy study. The CDR3 sequence is CASSPRQGSYEQYF. Written as DNA, the CDR3 is TGTGCCAGCAGCCCTAGACAGGGCTCCTACGAGCAGTACTTC.